These 10 T cell receptor beta chains came from one sample sequenced in a study of B cell selection in AIRE deficiency. The protocol was immunoSEQ multiplex PCR, while the TCRdb copy is restricted to in-frame clones and leaves out a portion. The sample holds more than 4,500 clones, 87% seen once. Sorted regulatory T cells were CD4-positive, CD25-high and CD127-low or negative. Specimen: Tregs sorted from PBMCs. These TCRs come from a human donor with AIRE deficiency.

The chain has TRBV19 and TRBJ2-3; D remains unclear. Germline CDR1 is LNHDA and CDR2 is SQIVND (reference sequence). The germline V and J ends were trimmed by 4 bases and 10 bases, with 15 bases remaining between them. This CDR3 comprises 13 residues. The CDR3 region is CASSTTASGAQYF. CDR3 coding DNA: TGTGCCAGTAGTACAACAGCATCCGGTGCGCAGTATTTT.

J is TRBJ1-6 and V is TRBV6-1; 7 positions agree with TRBD1. CDR1 MNHNS and CDR2 SASEGT come from the germline V gene. There are 16 residues in the CDR3. Unmatched junction bases numbered 5, after V lost 3 bases and J lost 3 bases. CDR3 coding DNA: TGTGCCAGCAGTGATCCCCGGACAGGCTATAATTCACCCCTCCACTTT. It codes for CASSDPRTGYNSPLHF.

The V gene is TRBV10-3, the J gene TRBJ1-5; 8 nucleotides match TRBD1. The V segment lost 4 bases and the J segment 2 bases; nucleotides outside the gene matches: 1. This CDR3 has 14 amino acids. Germline V gives CDR1 ENHRY, CDR2 SYGVKD. For the CDR3, the DNA is TGTGCCATCAGTGCACAGGGGGGCAATCAGCCCCAGCATTTT. This gives the protein CAISAQGGNQPQHF.

The genes are TRBV11-2 and TRBJ2-1, with 8 bases that match TRBD2. Germline V gene data show CDR1 as SGHAT and CDR2 as FQNNGV. J was trimmed by 2 bases and V by 5 bases; bases with no gene match: 2. This CDR3 is 14 amino acids long. CDR3 in amino acids: CASSLLAAYNEQFF. Written as DNA, the CDR3 is TGTGCCAGCAGCCTACTAGCGGCCTACAATGAGCAGTTCTTC.

In this sample, this clone turned up once. The chain employs TRBV10-3 and TRBJ2-1; D assignment may be TRBD1 or TRBD2 (5 bases each). This CDR3 is built from 14 residues. V dropped 8 bases and J dropped 3 bases, with 14 bases sitting between them. Per germline, CDR1 ENHRY and CDR2 SYGVKD. This CDR3 is CAIRGLGDYNEQFF. The CDR3 DNA is TGTGCCATCCGGGGCCTCGGGGACTACAATGAGCAGTTCTTC.

The chain carries TRBV4-3 and TRBJ1-1; maybe TRBD1 (5 bases). This CDR3 contains 14 residues. Germline CDR1 reads LGHNA; CDR2 reads YSLEER. V lost 2 bases and J lost 3, with 10 bases in between. CDR3 sequence: CASSQWGGDTEAFF. The CDR3 DNA sequence: TGCGCCAGCAGCCAATGGGGCGGTGACACTGAAGCTTTCTTT.

J is TRBJ1-2 and V is TRBV29-1, with D tentatively TRBD1 (6 bases). CDR1 and CDR2 (germline): SQVTM, ANQGSEA. This CDR3 contains 14 residues. The V end lost 6 bases, the J end lost 2 bases, and 16 bases lay between the germline ends. CDR3 protein: CSVLPTGTNYGYTF. CDR3 coding DNA: TGCAGCGTCCTACCTACCGGGACAAACTATGGCTACACCTTC.

The chain combines TRBV7-9 with TRBJ2-5; D is uncertain. This CDR3 comprises 12 residues. V was shortened by 4 bases and J by 7 bases, with 10 bases between the two germline ends. CDR1 SEHNR and CDR2 FQNEAQ come from the germline V gene (reference sequence). Here the CDR3 DNA reads TGTGCCAGCAGCTCCCGGGTGATGACCCAGTACTTC. Protein: CASSSRVMTQYF.

The genes are TRBV6-1 and TRBJ1-6; the D is unclear. The CDR3 runs to 13 residues. With 6 bases removed from V and 10 bases from J, the gap between germline ends came to 13 bases. Germline V lookup: CDR1 MNHNS, CDR2 SASEGT. The chain's CDR3 is CASRTDPGSPLHF. The CDR3 bases are TGTGCCAGCAGGACGGACCCCGGATCACCCCTCCACTTT.

The chain uses TRBV7-8 and TRBJ2-7; 8 bases are a match to TRBD2. The V and J ends lost 7 bases and 1 base, in that order; junction bases with no gene match: 9. CDR1 is SGHVS, CDR2 FQNEAQ, per germline. This CDR3 is built from 15 residues. CDR3 sequence (DNA): TGTGCCAGCACCACCGGGAGGGACATTTCCTACGAGCAGTACTTC. This encodes CASTTGRDISYEQYF.